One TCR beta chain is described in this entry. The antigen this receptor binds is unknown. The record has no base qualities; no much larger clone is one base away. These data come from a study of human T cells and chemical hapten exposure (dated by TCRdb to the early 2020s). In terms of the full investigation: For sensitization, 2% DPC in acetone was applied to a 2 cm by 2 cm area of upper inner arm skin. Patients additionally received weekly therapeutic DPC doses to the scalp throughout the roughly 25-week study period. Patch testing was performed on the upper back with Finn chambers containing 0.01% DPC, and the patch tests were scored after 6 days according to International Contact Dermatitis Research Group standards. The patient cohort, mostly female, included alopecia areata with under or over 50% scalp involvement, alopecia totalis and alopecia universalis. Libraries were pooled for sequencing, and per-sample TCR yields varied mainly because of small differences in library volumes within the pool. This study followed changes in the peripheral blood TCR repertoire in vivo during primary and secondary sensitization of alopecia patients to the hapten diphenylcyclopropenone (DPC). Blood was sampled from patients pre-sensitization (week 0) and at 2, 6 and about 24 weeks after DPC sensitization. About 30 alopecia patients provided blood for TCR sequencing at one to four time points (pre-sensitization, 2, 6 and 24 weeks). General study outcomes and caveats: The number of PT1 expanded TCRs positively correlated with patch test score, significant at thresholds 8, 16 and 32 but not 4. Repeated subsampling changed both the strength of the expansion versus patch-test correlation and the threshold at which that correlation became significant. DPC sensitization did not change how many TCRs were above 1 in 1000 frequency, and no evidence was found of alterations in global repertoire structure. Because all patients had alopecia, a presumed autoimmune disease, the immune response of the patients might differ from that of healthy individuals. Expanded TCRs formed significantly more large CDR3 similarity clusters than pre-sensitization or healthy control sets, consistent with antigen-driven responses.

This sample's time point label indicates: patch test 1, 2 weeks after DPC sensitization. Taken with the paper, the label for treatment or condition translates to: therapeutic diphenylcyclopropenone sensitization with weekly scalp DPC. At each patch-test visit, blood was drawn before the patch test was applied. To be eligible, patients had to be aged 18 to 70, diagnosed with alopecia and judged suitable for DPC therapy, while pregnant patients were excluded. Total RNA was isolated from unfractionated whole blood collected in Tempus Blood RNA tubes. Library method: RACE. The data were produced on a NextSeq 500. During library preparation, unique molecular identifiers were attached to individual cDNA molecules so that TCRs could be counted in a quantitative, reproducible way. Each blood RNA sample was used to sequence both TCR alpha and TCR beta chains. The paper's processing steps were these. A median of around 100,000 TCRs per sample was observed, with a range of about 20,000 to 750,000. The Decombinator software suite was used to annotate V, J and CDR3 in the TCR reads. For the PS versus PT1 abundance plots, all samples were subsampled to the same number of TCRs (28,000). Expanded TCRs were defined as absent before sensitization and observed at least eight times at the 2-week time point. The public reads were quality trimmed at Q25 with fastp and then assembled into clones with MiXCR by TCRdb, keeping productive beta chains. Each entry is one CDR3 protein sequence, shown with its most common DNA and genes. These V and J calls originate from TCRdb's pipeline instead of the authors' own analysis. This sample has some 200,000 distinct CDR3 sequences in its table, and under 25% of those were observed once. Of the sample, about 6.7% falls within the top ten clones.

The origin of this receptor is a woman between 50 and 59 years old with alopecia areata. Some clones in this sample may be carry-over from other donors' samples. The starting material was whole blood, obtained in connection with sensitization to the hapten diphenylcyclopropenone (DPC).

The DNA reads TGTGCCAGCAGGGATCGGGCCCTCGAGGGCGTCTCTGGGGCCAACGTCCTGACTTTC. It specifies CASRDRALEGVSGANVLTF. The rearrangement joined TRBV2 to TRBJ2-6; the D gene is perhaps TRBD2, on 5 matching bases. Per the germline V gene, SNHLY is the CDR1 and FYNNEI is the CDR2. CDR3 length: 19 amino acids, cysteine to phenylalanine. Just the 57-base CDR3 DNA is kept, in frame starting at base 1. V is pared back by 6 bases and J by 0 bases, with 21 bases lying between the germline termini.